This entry lists 30 T cell receptor beta chains sequenced from one sample in a study of a mutant IDH1 vaccine in newly diagnosed glioma. The antigens for these receptors are not known. The data were produced by immunoSEQ multiplex PCR, yet TCRdb's version contains in-frame clones alone and is incomplete. The sample contains 25,000 to 30,000 clones, 75% to 80% of which appear only once. As to time point: week 5, during vaccination. The investigators gave 300 ug of mutant IDH1 20-mer peptide in each vaccine dose, together with topical imiquimod. This sample comprised PBMCs, obtained from a glioma patient whose treatment included an IDH1 peptide vaccine. These receptors came from a man aged 40-50 years with glioma.

The table lists this clone with a few counts. The rearrangement joins TRBV5-4 to TRBJ2-3; no clear D gene. Trimming took 0 bases from V and 5 from J, leaving 16 bases between them. CDR1 and CDR2 from the germline V gene are SGHNT and YYREEE (reference sequence). CDR3 length: 16 residues. Written as DNA, the CDR3 is TGTGCCAGCAGCTTGGCCTCGCTAGTATCCCAAGATACGCAGTATTTT. This sequence encodes CASSLASLVSQDTQYF.

The rearrangement links TRBV5-1 to TRBJ2-2; maybe TRBD1 (6 bases). The CDR3 is 17 residues long. Germline CDR1 reads SGHRS; CDR2 reads YFSETQ. V was pared by 4 bases and J by 1 base, with 17 bases between. CDR3 nucleotides: TGCGCCAGCAGCGTCGTCCCGGGGACAAGGAACACCGGGGAGCTGTTTTTT. It codes for CASSVVPGTRNTGELFF.

V and J are TRBV11-3 and TRBJ2-7; 9 positions match TRBD2. This CDR3 spans 13 amino acids. Germline CDR1 reads SGHNT; CDR2 reads YENEEA. V lost 3 bases to trimming and J lost 6 bases; unmatched junction nucleotides: 3. The CDR3 is CASSFSGSSEQYV. CDR3 nucleotide sequence: TGTGCCAGCAGCTTTAGCGGGAGTAGCGAGCAGTACGTC.

CDR3: CASKDRLNGEQFF. The CDR3 nucleotides are TGTGCCAGCAAGGACCGACTGAATGGGGAGCAGTTCTTC. The chain joins TRBV9 to TRBJ2-1; no clear D. CDR3 length equals 13 residues. Germline loops: CDR1 SGDLS, CDR2 YYNGEE. Trimming cost V 6 bases and J 10 bases, with 17 bases left between them.

The chain combines TRBV5-6 with TRBJ2-3, with TRBD2 as a possible D gene (5 bases). The CDR3 has 17 residues. Trimming pared 1 base from V and 4 bases from J, leaving 19 bases between. Germline V gives CDR1 SGHDT, CDR2 YYEEEE. This chain's CDR3 is CASSLWASLVRADTQYF. The CDR3 coding sequence is TGTGCCAGCAGCTTGTGGGCTTCACTAGTCCGGGCAGATACGCAGTATTTT.

The V call is TRBV7-9, the J call TRBJ2-1; TRBD1 might be the D (6 bases). V gave up 5 bases and J gave up 8 bases, with 10 bases separating them. This CDR3 region has 12 residues. The germline gives CDR1 SEHNR, CDR2 FQNEAQ (reference sequence). Written as DNA, the CDR3 is TGTGCCAGCAGCCAAACAGGGTATGAGCAGTTCTTC. Its translation: CASSQTGYEQFF.

The CDR3 region is CASSPGQGAANEKLFF. The CDR3 coding sequence is TGTGCCAGCAGTCCGGGACAGGGGGCAGCGAATGAAAAACTGTTTTTT. This chain joins TRBV2 and TRBJ1-4; 12 nucleotides align to TRBD1. The V and J ends lost 5 bases and 5 bases, in that order; junction bases with no gene match: 6. Germline V CDR1 and CDR2: SNHLY, FYNNEI. The CDR3 contains 16 residues.

The V call is TRBV18, the J call TRBJ1-5, with 7 bases fitting TRBD1. The CDR3 covers 17 residues. The germline V gene has CDR1 KGHSH and CDR2 LQKENI. V dropped 0 bases and J dropped 1; count of bases not matched to a gene: 6. In DNA, the CDR3 is TGTGCCAGCTCACCACCGGGATCACAGGGGAGCAATCAGCCCCAGCATTTT. Translation gives CASSPPGSQGSNQPQHF.

The chain carries TRBV2 and TRBJ2-1; D may correspond to TRBD1 or TRBD2 (6 bases each). The V end lost 0 bases, the J end lost 10 bases, and 16 bases lay between the germline ends. The CDR3 contains 15 residues. The V gene's germline CDR1 is SNHLY and CDR2 FYNNEI. The chain's CDR3 is CASSEAPNRAGEQFF. The DNA for the CDR3 is TGTGCCAGCAGTGAAGCTCCAAACAGGGCGGGAGAGCAGTTCTTC. The complete variable domain, with remaining parts taken from reference TRBV2 and TRBJ2-1, reads EPEVTQTPSHQVTQMGQEVILRCVPISNHLYFYWYRQILGQKVEFLVSFYNNEISEKSEIFDDQFSVERPDGSNFTLKIRSTKLEDSAMYFCASSEAPNRAGEQFFGPGTRLTVL.

This clone turned up a few times. The genes are TRBV27 and TRBJ1-2; D perhaps matches TRBD1 (6 bases). The germline gives CDR1 MNHEY, CDR2 SMNVEV (reference sequence). The CDR3 loop spans 14 amino acids. V gave up 4 bases and J gave up 8 bases, with 17 bases separating them. CDR3 region: CASSSRAGAGGYTF. CDR3 coding DNA: TGTGCCAGCAGTTCCCGGGCAGGGGCGGGGGGCTACACCTTC.

V and J are TRBV6-5 and TRBJ1-1; possible D gene TRBD1, 6 bases. V lost 7 bases, J lost 1 base, and 13 bases lay in between. From germline, CDR1 is MNHEY and CDR2 SVGAGI. CDR3 length: 14 amino acids. The CDR3 is CASTKQGGNTEAFF. The CDR3 nucleotides read TGTGCCAGCACAAAACAGGGTGGGAACACTGAAGCTTTCTTT.

The chain recombines TRBV6-5 with TRBJ1-1, with TRBD1 identical over 9 bases. CDR1 and CDR2 from the germline V gene are MNHEY and SVGAGI. The CDR3 sequence is 14 residues long. V was pared by 6 bases and J by 1 base, with 3 bases of the junction left unmatched. The CDR3 DNA reads TGTGCCAGCAGGCCGGGACAGGGGAACACTGAAGCTTTCTTT. Translation: CASRPGQGNTEAFF.

The chain uses TRBV2 and TRBJ1-4, with TRBD1 matching 12 bases. Germline V CDR1 and CDR2: SNHLY, FYNNEI. The junction had 7 bases not matched to a gene; V was cut back by 7 bases and J by 7 bases. The CDR3 runs 15 residues. CDR3 amino acids: CASTGTGGAGEKLFF. DNA of the CDR3: TGTGCCAGCACAGGGACAGGGGGCGCGGGTGAAAAACTGTTTTTT.

The chain links TRBV19 to TRBJ1-5; 7 bases are shared with TRBD1. The length of the CDR3 is 13 residues. V lost 5 bases and J lost 7; bases outside the gene matches: 5. The germline V gene has CDR1 LNHDA and CDR2 SQIVND (reference sequence). The CDR3 protein is CASSSQQGQPQHF. In nucleotides, the CDR3 is TGTGCCAGTAGTTCCCAACAGGGGCAGCCCCAGCATTTT.

The chain combines TRBV6-5 with TRBJ1-2; D unresolved. Germline V lookup: CDR1 MNHEY, CDR2 SVGAGI. The CDR3 has 11 residues. The V and J ends lost 7 bases and 4 bases respectively, with 7 bases between them. CDR3 bases: TGTGCCAGCAAGCACCGCTATGGCTACACCTTC. Translation: CASKHRYGYTF.

This clone turned up a few times. The chain carries TRBV10-1 and TRBJ2-7; D is unresolved. The CDR3 is 15 amino acids. Trimming pared 4 bases from V and 1 base from J, leaving 14 bases between. CDR1 is WNHNN, CDR2 SYGVQD, per germline (reference sequence). CDR3 region: CASSATQMGSYEQYF. DNA for the CDR3: TGCGCCAGCAGTGCCACTCAAATGGGGTCCTACGAGCAGTACTTC.

CDR3 DNA: TGTGCCAGCAGTGATTATTGGACCGGGGACGAGCAGTACTTC. This codes for CASSDYWTGDEQYF. The chain is built from TRBV6-1 and TRBJ2-7; possible D gene TRBD2, 5 bases. Germline CDR1 MNHNS, CDR2 SASEGT. This CDR3 has 14 amino acids. V was pared by 3 bases and J by 5 bases, with 14 bases between.

This clone was detected once. This rearrangement joins TRBV27 to TRBJ2-5; TRBD1 matches at 10 bases. V lost 1 base and J lost 5; bases outside the gene matches: 4. Germline assignment: CDR1 MNHEY and CDR2 SMNVEV (reference sequence). CDR3 size: 15 residues. CDR3 sequence: CASSLLGQGLETQYF. In nucleotides, the CDR3 is TGTGCCAGCAGTTTATTGGGACAGGGGTTGGAGACCCAGTACTTC.

V is TRBV19 and J is TRBJ1-6; D unclear. Trimming took off 0 bases at V and 9 bases at J, with 3 bases between the two ends. Per the germline V gene, CDR1 is LNHDA and CDR2 is SQIVND (reference sequence). This CDR3 comprises 12 residues. CDR3 sequence (DNA): TGTGCCAGTAGTATAGACTCTTCACCCCTCCACTTT. Translating it yields CASSIDSSPLHF.

The chain recombines TRBV23-1 with TRBJ2-7; 9 nucleotides align to TRBD1. TRBV23-1 is an ORF, with its function uncertain. CDR3 length: 16 residues. After removal of 4 bases from V and 1 base from J, the junction contained 8 bases not matched to a gene. The CDR3 bases are TGCGCCAGCAGTCCATGGGTTGGGACAGGGTCCTACGAGCAGTACTTC. Amino acid sequence: CASSPWVGTGSYEQYF.

The chain couples TRBV6-6 to TRBJ1-5, with 7 bases lining up with TRBD1. Germline trimming cut 4 bases from V and 3 bases from J; bases unmatched to any gene: 9. The CDR3 consists of 16 residues. Germline V lookup: CDR1 MNHNY, CDR2 SVGAGI (reference sequence). Here the CDR3 reads CASSSTMTGNNQPQHF. CDR3 nucleotide sequence: TGTGCCAGCAGTTCCACTATGACAGGGAACAATCAGCCCCAGCATTTT.

The V and J genes are TRBV7-2 and TRBJ1-5; D perhaps matches TRBD1 (6 bases). Germline V gene sequence: CDR1 SGHTA, CDR2 FQGNSA. This CDR3 spans 15 amino acids. V lost 1 base and J 4 bases, leaving 11 bases between the germline ends. CDR3 residues: CASSLEGTINQPQHF. The DNA for the CDR3 is TGTGCCAGCAGCTTAGAAGGGACAATTAATCAGCCCCAGCATTTT.

The chain carries TRBV5-4 and TRBJ2-1; perhaps D is TRBD1 or TRBD2 (5 bases each). The germline V and J ends were trimmed by 10 bases and 6 bases, with 14 bases remaining between them. Germline-derived CDR1 and CDR2 are SGHNT and YYREEE (reference sequence). The CDR3 totals 12 residues. The DNA of the CDR3 is TGTGCCGGCCGGGGCCTGAGCAATGAGCAGTTCTTC. Its protein is CAGRGLSNEQFF.

V and J are TRBV23-1 and TRBJ1-1, with D unresolved. TRBV23-1 is an ORF; its function is uncertain. V shed 7 bases and J shed 8 bases, with 20 bases lying between them. The CDR3 is made up of 14 amino acids. The CDR3 sequence is CASTPLRPIKEAFF. For the CDR3, the DNA is TGCGCCAGCACCCCTTTACGTCCGATAAAAGAAGCTTTCTTT.

The V call is TRBV19, the J call TRBJ2-1; 7 bases are a match to TRBD2. Germline V gene data show CDR1 as LNHDA and CDR2 as SQIVND (reference sequence). V shed 6 bases and J 5 bases; nucleotides not matched to a gene: 7. This CDR3 has 14 amino acids. DNA of the CDR3: TGTGCCAGTAGAGGGGAGCGGGACGACAATGAGCAGTTCTTC. This translates into CASRGERDDNEQFF.

V and J are TRBV28 and TRBJ2-3; D is perhaps TRBD2 (6 bases). CDR3 length: 14 amino acids. CDR1 is MDHEN, CDR2 SYDVKM, per germline. V shed 8 bases and J shed 2 bases, with 14 bases lying between them. The CDR3 loop reads CASRGERNTDTQYF. The CDR3 DNA follows: TGTGCCAGCCGCGGGGAGCGGAACACAGATACGCAGTATTTT. Combining the CDR3 with reference TRBV28 and TRBJ2-3 gives the whole variable domain DVKVTQSSRYLVKRTGEKVFLECVQDMDHENMFWYRQDPGLGLRLIYFSYDVKMKEKGDIPEGYSVSREKKERFSLILESASTNQTSMYLCASRGERNTDTQYFGPGTRLTVL.

The chain couples TRBV30 to TRBJ1-3, with TRBD1 as a possible D gene (5 bases). V lost 0 bases and J lost 4, with 10 bases in between. This CDR3 has 14 residues. Germline CDR1 reads GTSNPN; CDR2 reads SVGIG (reference sequence). This CDR3 reads CAWSVRGAGNTIYF. The CDR3 DNA reads as TGTGCCTGGAGTGTAAGGGGCGCGGGAAACACCATATATTTT.

This clone appeared a few times. The rearrangement uses TRBV2 and TRBJ1-1; D uncertain. This CDR3 region has 14 residues. CDR1 is SNHLY, CDR2 FYNNEI, per germline. V lost 7 bases and J lost 0, with 12 bases in between. As DNA, the CDR3 is TGTGCCAGCAAGCAAGCGTATATGAACACTGAAGCTTTCTTT. It specifies CASKQAYMNTEAFF.

The rearrangement uses TRBV5-1 and TRBJ1-2; no reliable D call. This CDR3 is 15 amino acids long. The germline CDR1 and CDR2 sequences are SGHRS and YFSETQ. Trimming cost V 4 bases and J 1 base, with 14 bases left between them. In nucleotides, the CDR3 is TGCGCCAGCAGCCCGGAGACAACTTTTAACTATGGCTACACCTTC. Its translation is CASSPETTFNYGYTF.

The V and J genes are TRBV2 and TRBJ1-2; unclear D gene. From germline, CDR1 is SNHLY and CDR2 FYNNEI. This CDR3 contains 16 residues. The V gene lost 8 bases and the J gene lost 0 bases, with 19 bases spanning the gap. CDR3 residues: CASRDSGGPSNYGYTF. The CDR3 DNA reads as TGTGCCAGCCGAGATAGTGGAGGGCCTTCTAACTATGGCTACACCTTC. The full variable domain, completed using reference TRBV2 and TRBJ1-2, is EPEVTQTPSHQVTQMGQEVILRCVPISNHLYFYWYRQILGQKVEFLVSFYNNEISEKSEIFDDQFSVERPDGSNFTLKIRSTKLEDSAMYFCASRDSGGPSNYGYTFGSGTRLTVV.